Listed here are 2 T cell receptor beta chains from one sample, sequenced in a study of blood T cell repertoires in COVID-19. The data were produced by immunoSEQ multiplex PCR, yet TCRdb's version contains in-frame clones alone and is incomplete. The table includes 240,000 or so clones, about four fifths detected once. Sequenced: peripheral blood. These receptor sequences come from a woman of 80 years or more with COVID-19, enrolled during active disease.

The chain carries TRBV5-6 and TRBJ1-2; perhaps TRBD1 as D (6 bases). Trimming removed 2 bases from V and 5 bases from J, with 16 bases in between. The CDR3 covers 15 residues. Per germline, CDR1 SGHDT and CDR2 YYEEEE. CDR3 DNA sequence: TGTGCCAGCAGCTTAGTGGAAACAGGGCTTTATGGCTACACCTTC. Translated, it gives CASSLVETGLYGYTF.

The CDR3 reads CASSPRDRAEQYF. CDR3 coding DNA: TGTGCCAGCTCACCACGGGACAGGGCGGAGCAGTACTTC. This rearrangement joins TRBV18 to TRBJ2-7; TRBD1 agrees at 9 bases. This CDR3 has 13 residues. V lost 1 base, J lost 7 bases, and 2 bases stayed unmatched. CDR1 is KGHSH, CDR2 LQKENI, per germline.